A single sample gave rise to the 11 T cell receptor beta chains below, sequenced in a study of blood T cell repertoires in COVID-19. The table came from immunoSEQ multiplex PCR; TCRdb's copy has only in-frame clones and leaves some out. The top ten clones hold roughly 8.4% of a sample with roughly 150,000 clones, roughly 80% of them seen once. The sequencing input was peripheral blood. Every receptor here comes from an elderly woman with COVID-19, enrolled during active disease.

V usage is TRBV3-1 (or the pseudogene TRBV3-2) and J usage is TRBJ1-6, with 10 bases lining up with TRBD1. Germline CDR1 LGHDT, CDR2 YNNKEL (reference sequence). The CDR3 consists of 14 residues. The V gene end was trimmed by 3 bases and the J gene end by 14 bases; junction bases not matched to a gene: 7. The CDR3 loop is CASSQSRDRGSLHF. The CDR3 DNA reads TGTGCCAGCAGCCAGAGCCGGGACAGGGGATCCCTCCACTTT.

This sequence joins TRBV28 and TRBJ2-7; D remains unclear. V was cut by 3 bases and J by 9 bases, with 12 bases left in between. Looked up from germline, CDR1 is MDHEN and CDR2 is SYDVKM. This CDR3 contains 12 residues. CDR3 residues: CASSLLHLGQYF. The CDR3 DNA sequence: TGTGCCAGCAGTTTGCTACACCTAGGGCAGTACTTC.

The genes are TRBV7-2 and TRBJ1-1, with D possibly matching TRBD1 (6 bases). This CDR3 spans 14 amino acids. Germline-derived CDR1 and CDR2 are SGHTA and FQGNSA. Trimming took 1 base from V and 2 from J, leaving 8 bases between them. The CDR3 bases are TGTGCCAGCAGCTTAGACAGGGTAAACACTGAAGCTTTCTTT. It encodes CASSLDRVNTEAFF.

The V call is TRBV5-1, the J call TRBJ1-2, with TRBD1 identical over 10 bases. CDR1 is SGHRS, CDR2 YFSETQ, per germline. The CDR3 has 14 residues. After removal of 0 bases from V and 8 bases from J, the junction contained 4 bases not matched to a gene. The CDR3 loop is CASSLVGTGEGYTF. The CDR3 nucleotides read TGCGCCAGCAGCTTGGTGGGGACAGGGGAAGGCTACACCTTC.

The chain joins TRBV2 to TRBJ1-5; TRBD1 matches at 8 bases. J lost 2 bases, V lost 5 bases, and 2 bases had no gene match. The CDR3 length is 14 residues. CDR1 and CDR2 from the germline V gene are SNHLY and FYNNEI. This CDR3 is CASSSGQGNQPQHF. CDR3 bases: TGTGCCAGCAGTTCGGGACAGGGCAATCAGCCCCAGCATTTT.

This clone appeared a few times. The J gene is TRBJ1-3, the V gene TRBV27, with unresolved D. V was trimmed by 3 bases and J by 3 bases, leaving 12 bases between them. The germline CDR1 and CDR2 sequences are MNHEY and SMNVEV (reference sequence). CDR3 size: 15 residues. Written as DNA, the CDR3 is TGTGCCAGCAGTTTTGACCCGCGGGATGGAAACACCATATATTTT. Translating gives CASSFDPRDGNTIYF.

This clone showed up just a few times. The chain couples TRBV29-1 to TRBJ2-7, with a possible D match to TRBD1 (6 bases). The CDR3 is made up of 13 amino acids. Germline CDR1 SQVTM, CDR2 ANQGSEA. The V end was cut by 2 bases, the J end by 6 bases, with 14 bases between. The CDR3 DNA follows: TGCAGCGTTGAAAGGACCACAGGGCTCGAGCAGTACTTC. It codes for CSVERTTGLEQYF.

The chain carries TRBV5-4 and TRBJ1-1, with 10 bases fitting TRBD1. This CDR3 has 19 amino acids. From germline, CDR1 is SGHNT and CDR2 YYREEE (reference sequence). Trimming cost V 6 bases and J 0 bases; bases outside gene matches: 17. CDR3 in DNA: TGTGCCAGCACCGCCGTGATTCCGGGACAGGGGACTATGAACACTGAAGCTTTCTTT. It translates to CASTAVIPGQGTMNTEAFF.

Only one count was recorded for this clone. The chain employs TRBV18 and TRBJ1-2, with D possibly being TRBD1 (6 bases). The CDR3 has 16 amino acids. CDR1 is KGHSH, CDR2 LQKENI, per germline. Trimming pared 2 bases from V and 4 bases from J, leaving 17 bases between. The CDR3 spells CASSPYANGQPYGYTF. In nucleotides, the CDR3 is TGTGCCAGCTCACCATACGCTAACGGACAGCCCTATGGCTACACCTTC.

This sequence joins TRBV7-8 and TRBJ2-3; TRBD1 agrees at 8 bases. The ends lost 5 bases at V and 1 base at J; junction bases unmatched: 5. Germline loops: CDR1 SGHVS, CDR2 FQNEAQ. The CDR3 covers 15 residues. As DNA, the CDR3 is TGTGCCAGCAGCAGACCGGGACAGGGCACAGATACGCAGTATTTT. Its protein is CASSRPGQGTDTQYF.

This rearrangement joins TRBV5-4 to TRBJ2-3, with a possible D match to TRBD1 (5 bases). The CDR3 loop spans 16 amino acids. Trimming left V 0 bases short and J 2 bases short, with 13 bases between. CDR1 and CDR2 (germline): SGHNT, YYREEE (reference sequence). The CDR3 DNA sequence: TGTGCCAGCAGCTTGGGGTCACAGGCTAACACAGATACGCAGTATTTT. Encoded protein: CASSLGSQANTDTQYF.